This paragraph covers one T cell receptor beta chain sequence. Recruited during active infection, patients (from Seattle) were subsequently followed longitudinally. This CDR3 region has 14 residues. Trimming left V 1 base short and J 5 bases short, with 11 bases between. Germline CDR1 is MNHEY and CDR2 is SVGAGI. Authors' methods: Nucleated cell counts were estimated from reference gene primer amplification. Produced via immunoSEQ multiplex PCR; TCRdb's table is partial and in-frame only. D and trimming were read from the DNA, whereas the V and J calls and clone size are those reported in that table. The repertoire holds about 170,000 clones, with 70% to 90% as singletons. The data are from a study of blood T cell repertoires in COVID-19. In the study overall: COVID-19 samples from acute and convalescent phases originated in the United States, Italy and Spain.

This rearrangement joins TRBV6-5 to TRBJ1-2, with D possibly matching TRBD1 (6 bases). The TCR sequence derives from a woman older than 75 with COVID-19, enrolled during active disease. Sequenced material: peripheral blood. As DNA, the CDR3 is TGTGCCAGCAGTTACTTTGACAGGCGATATGGCTACACCTTC. This translates into CASSYFDRRYGYTF.